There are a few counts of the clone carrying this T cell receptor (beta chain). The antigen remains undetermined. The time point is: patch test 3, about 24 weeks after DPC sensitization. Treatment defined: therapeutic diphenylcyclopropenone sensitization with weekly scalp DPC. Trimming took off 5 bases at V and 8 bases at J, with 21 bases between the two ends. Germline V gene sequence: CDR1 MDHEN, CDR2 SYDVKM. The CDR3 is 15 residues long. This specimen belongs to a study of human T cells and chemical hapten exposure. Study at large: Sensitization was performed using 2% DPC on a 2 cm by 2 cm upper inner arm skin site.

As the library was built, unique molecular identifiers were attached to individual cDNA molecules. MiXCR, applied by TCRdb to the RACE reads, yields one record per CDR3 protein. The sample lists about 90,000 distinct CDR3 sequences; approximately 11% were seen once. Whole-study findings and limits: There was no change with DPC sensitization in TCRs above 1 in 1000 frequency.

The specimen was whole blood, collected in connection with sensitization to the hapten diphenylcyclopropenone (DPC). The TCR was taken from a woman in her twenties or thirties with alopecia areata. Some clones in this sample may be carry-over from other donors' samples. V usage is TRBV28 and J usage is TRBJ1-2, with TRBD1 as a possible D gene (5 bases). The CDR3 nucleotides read TGTGCCAGCAGTCCCGGGACGGCAAGAGTACGGGGCTACACCTTC. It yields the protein CASSPGTARVRGYTF.